The entry below describes one TCR beta chain. V was cut by 5 bases and J by 1 base, with 11 bases left in between. Germline-derived CDR1 and CDR2 are SEHNR and FQNEAQ (reference sequence). This CDR3 has 15 amino acids. The data originate from a study of CD8+ T cells in alopecia areata. RNA was isolated and reverse transcribed to cDNA, the sequencing template. Sequencing was performed with immunoSEQ multiplex PCR; in TCRdb, only in-frame clones are kept and a portion is missing. The sample has around 60,000 clones, around 47% seen once. This sequence was found in a human donor with alopecia areata. Sequencing used NKG2D-low CD8+ T cells sorted from blood. V gene TRBV7-9 combines with J gene TRBJ2-2; D is undetermined. The CDR3 DNA reads TGTGCCAGCAGCCCCTTTGAAGGGAACACCGGGGAGCTGTTTTTT. This codes for CASSPFEGNTGELFF.